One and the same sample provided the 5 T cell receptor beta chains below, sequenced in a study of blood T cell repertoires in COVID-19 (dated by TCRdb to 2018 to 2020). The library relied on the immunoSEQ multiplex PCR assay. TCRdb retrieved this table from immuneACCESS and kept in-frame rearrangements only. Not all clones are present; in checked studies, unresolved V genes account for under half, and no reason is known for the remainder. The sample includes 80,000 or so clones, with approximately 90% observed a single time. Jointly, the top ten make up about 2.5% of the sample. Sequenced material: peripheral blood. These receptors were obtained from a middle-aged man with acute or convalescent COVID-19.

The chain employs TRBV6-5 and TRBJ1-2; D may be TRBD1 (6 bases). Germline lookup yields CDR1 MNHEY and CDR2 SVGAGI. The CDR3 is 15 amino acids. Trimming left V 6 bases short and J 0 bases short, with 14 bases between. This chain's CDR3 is CASSRGWASNYGYTF. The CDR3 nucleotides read TGTGCCAGCAGCAGGGGTTGGGCTTCTAACTATGGCTACACCTTC.

As DNA, the CDR3 is TGTGCCAGCAGCCCTCGGGAACAGCCCCAGCATTTT. This gives the protein CASSPREQPQHF. V is TRBV12-3 or TRBV12-4 and J is TRBJ1-5; D not certain. V shed 6 bases and J shed 7 bases, with 10 bases lying between them. The CDR3 totals 12 residues.

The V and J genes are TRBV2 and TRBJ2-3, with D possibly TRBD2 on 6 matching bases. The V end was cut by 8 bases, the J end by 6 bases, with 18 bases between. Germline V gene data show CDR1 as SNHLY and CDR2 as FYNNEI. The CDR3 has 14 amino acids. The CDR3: CASAEWWGRDTQYF. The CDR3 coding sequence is TGTGCCAGCGCTGAATGGTGGGGGAGGGATACGCAGTATTTT.

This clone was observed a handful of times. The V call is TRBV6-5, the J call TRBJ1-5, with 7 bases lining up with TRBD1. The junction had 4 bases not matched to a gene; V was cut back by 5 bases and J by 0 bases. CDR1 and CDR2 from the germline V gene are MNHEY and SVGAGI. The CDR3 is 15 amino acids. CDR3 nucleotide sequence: TGTGCCAGCAGTAAGGGGGCCGATAGCAATCAGCCCCAGCATTTT. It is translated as CASSKGADSNQPQHF.

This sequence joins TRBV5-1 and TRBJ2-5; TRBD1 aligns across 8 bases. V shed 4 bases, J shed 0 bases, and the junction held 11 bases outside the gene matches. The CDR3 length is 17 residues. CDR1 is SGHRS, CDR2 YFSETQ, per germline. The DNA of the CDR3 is TGCGCCAGCAGCATAAACCGACAGGGGCGAAACCAAGAGACCCAGTACTTC. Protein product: CASSINRQGRNQETQYF.